These 13 T cell receptor beta chains came from one sample sequenced in a study of beta chain features in type 1 diabetes (dated by TCRdb to 2017 to 2018). What the authors observed across the whole study: In all four CD4+ subsets, TCRB CDR3 length was moderately but significantly shorter in type 1 diabetes patients.

Library prep was done by the immunoSEQ multiplex PCR assay. The High Capacity cDNA Reverse Transcription Kit was used to reverse transcribe all of the isolated RNA, meaning that expressed TCRB transcripts were what got sequenced. Not all clones reach the TCRdb copy of this immuneACCESS table, which keeps in-frame sequences only. Checked studies attribute under half of the gap to unresolved V genes and leave the rest unexplained. In this sample the table shows more than 250,000 clones, approximately 15% of which occur a single time. Approximately 0.015% of the sample comes from the top ten. No cognate antigen is known for these TCRs. Specimen: naive CD4+ T cells from blood. Interpreted using the paper, the cell subset or site label stands for: true naive CD4+ T cells. These receptors were obtained from a man younger than 35 with type 1 diabetes.

This chain uses TRBV15 with TRBJ2-3; D ambiguous. The CDR3 is made up of 13 amino acids. Trimming took 0 bases from V and 5 from J, leaving 6 bases between them. Per the germline V gene, CDR1 is LNHNV and CDR2 is YYDKDF (reference sequence). CDR3 nucleotides: TGTGCCACCAGCAGAGATCGGTTAGATACGCAGTATTTT. This codes for CATSRDRLDTQYF.

J is TRBJ2-1 and V is TRBV10-3, with 11 bases identical to TRBD2. Trimming at V came to 4 bases and at J to 7 bases, leaving 9 bases not matched to a gene. CDR3 length: 16 residues. Germline V CDR1 and CDR2: ENHRY, SYGVKD. CDR3 coding DNA: TGTGCCATCAGTGGGGGTAGCGGGGGGGCCGATAATGAGCAGTTCTTC. Protein sequence: CAISGGSGGADNEQFF.

This chain links TRBV29-1 with TRBJ2-5; 8 bases match TRBD1. The CDR3 covers 14 residues. The germline CDR1 and CDR2 sequences are SQVTM and ANQGSEA. The junction had 10 bases not matched to a gene; V was cut back by 5 bases and J by 5 bases. The CDR3 region has the DNA TGCAGCGTTACCCGACAGGGGAGAGGGGAGACCCAGTACTTC. This encodes CSVTRQGRGETQYF.

The genes are TRBV5-6 and TRBJ1-2; TRBD1 agrees at 7 bases. Germline-derived CDR1 and CDR2 are SGHDT and YYEEEE. V was pared by 0 bases and J by 8 bases, with 1 base of the junction left unmatched. There are 12 residues in the CDR3. CDR3 residues: CASSLEGAGYTF. CDR3 nucleotides: TGTGCCAGCAGCTTGGAGGGGGCCGGCTACACCTTC.

The chain carries TRBV6-5 and TRBJ1-2; D is possibly TRBD1 (6 bases). Germline V gives CDR1 MNHEY, CDR2 SVGAGI. This CDR3 region has 15 residues. V shed 4 bases and J shed 4 bases, with 16 bases lying between them. The CDR3 DNA reads TGTGCCAGCAGTTCCCCCGCGGGGGGCGGCTATGGCTACACCTTC. This encodes CASSSPAGGGYGYTF.

Only a few counts were recorded for this clone. This sequence joins TRBV20-1 and TRBJ2-1, with 9 nucleotides matching TRBD1. V shed 5 bases and J 14 bases; nucleotides not matched to a gene: 7. The CDR3 contains 11 residues. Germline values: CDR1 DFQATT, CDR2 SNEGSKA (reference sequence). CDR3: CSARQGEAEFF. CDR3 bases: TGCAGTGCTCGACAGGGGGAAGCTGAGTTCTTC.

The rearrangement uses TRBV28 and TRBJ1-2, with no clear D. Germline V gene sequence: CDR1 MDHEN, CDR2 SYDVKM. The CDR3 has 13 amino acids. V lost 4 bases to trimming and J lost 8 bases, with 14 bases between them. The DNA of the CDR3 is TGTGCCAGCAGTTCACCTATCCCGGGGGGCTACACCTTC. It specifies CASSSPIPGGYTF.

This chain links TRBV6-5 with TRBJ2-6, with D maybe TRBD2 (6 bases). The CDR3 loop spans 15 amino acids. Per the germline V gene, CDR1 is MNHEY and CDR2 is SVGAGI. The germline V and J ends were trimmed by 4 bases and 3 bases, with 10 bases remaining between them. The CDR3: CASSFGSGGANVLTF. The CDR3 DNA follows: TGTGCCAGCAGTTTCGGGAGTGGTGGGGCCAACGTCCTGACTTTC.

This clone has more than one count but fewer than ten. V usage is TRBV6-6 and J usage is TRBJ1-2; the D is unclear. The V and J ends lost 2 bases and 6 bases respectively, with 10 bases between them. The CDR3 totals 13 residues. The germline gives CDR1 MNHNY, CDR2 SVGAGI (reference sequence). The CDR3: CASSYEGEHGYTF. The CDR3 region has the DNA TGTGCCAGCAGTTACGAGGGAGAACATGGCTACACCTTC.

The J gene is TRBJ2-1, the V gene TRBV14, with 13 bases fitting TRBD2. CDR1 is SGHDN, CDR2 FVKESK, per germline. The V segment lost 4 bases and the J segment 7 bases; nucleotides outside the gene matches: 7. The CDR3 contains 16 residues. Written as DNA, the CDR3 is TGTGCCAGCAGCCCCCTGGGGACTAGCGGGATAAATGAGCAGTTCTTC. This codes for CASSPLGTSGINEQFF.

The genes are TRBV30 and TRBJ2-7; D possibly corresponds to TRBD2 (6 bases). From germline, CDR1 is GTSNPN and CDR2 SVGIG (reference sequence). V lost 0 bases to trimming and J lost 3 bases, with 9 bases between them. The CDR3 sequence is 13 residues long. The CDR3 reads CAWSVFGSYEQYF. CDR3 coding DNA: TGTGCCTGGAGTGTGTTCGGGAGCTACGAGCAGTACTTC.

The rearrangement uses TRBV30 and TRBJ1-5, with D uncertain. CDR1 and CDR2 (germline): GTSNPN, SVGIG (reference sequence). This CDR3 comprises 14 residues. The V and J ends lost 0 bases and 7 bases respectively, with 13 bases between them. The CDR3 is CAWSVAGYEQPQHF. DNA for the CDR3: TGTGCCTGGAGTGTCGCGGGGTATGAACAGCCCCAGCATTTT.

The genes are TRBV7-7 and TRBJ2-5, with a weak D call TRBD2 (5 bases). Germline lookup yields CDR1 SSHAT and CDR2 FNYEAQ (reference sequence). There are 13 residues in the CDR3. Trimming took 3 bases from V and 3 from J, leaving 8 bases between them. The DNA of the CDR3 is TGTGCCAGCAGCTTGCGGGCAGAAGAGACCCAGTACTTC. This encodes CASSLRAEETQYF.